This TCR beta chain was identified during a study of T cell responses to AZD1222 COVID-19 vaccine (dated by TCRdb to about 2021). Background for the entire study: TCR sequencing was performed for roughly 250 trial participants, of whom approximately 200 were given two doses of AZD1222 and some 26 were given two doses of MenACWY control vaccine. Enrollment into the trials was organized by age into subgroups of 18-55, 56-69 and 70-plus years, and those subgroups contained roughly 150, 30 and 60 TCR-sequenced participants, respectively.

Counted from cysteine to phenylalanine, this CDR3 has 15 amino acids. Solely the CDR3 DNA is kept, with 45 bases framed from the first base. CDR1 SGHNT and CDR2 YENEEA are derived from the germline V gene. V and J lose 4 bases and 6 bases, and a span of 16 bases separates them. In the case of this clone: Its antigen is unknown. One base away there is no much larger clone; base qualities are not given.

Overall study results and their limits: After two AZD1222 doses, spike-specific TCR breadth and depth were significantly higher than at day 0 and than in MenACWY recipients. Epitopes outside the regions mutated in the B.1.351 and B.1.1.7 variants were reportedly recognized by nearly half of the unique spike-specific TCRs. Participants were mostly white British and included more females than males, and it was suggested by the authors that clonal diversity may have been underestimated. Vaccine-associated CD4 TCRs spanned the whole spike protein, with dominant responses in regions 160-218 and 743-854. No day 14 peak-response samples were available, so repertoires were characterized only after the peak T cell response. The 56-69-year group was small, and its depth increase did not reach significance, likely because of low power. Conclusions about previously exposed vaccinees are limited because only six or seven AZD1222 recipients were SARS-CoV-2 seropositive at baseline.

The CDR3 regions of human TCRbeta chains were analyzed by immunosequencing. In the source study's methods: TCRs in the repertoires were compared against a reference library of SARS-CoV-2-specific TCRs that had been generated with the MIRA antigen-specificity platform. Breadth was defined as the fraction of unique TCRs that were SARS-CoV-2-associated. Depth was defined as the fraction of total T cells that were SARS-CoV-2-associated. Using the MIRA data, each spike-specific TCR was mapped to the spike region that the TCR reacts to and placed in a CD4 or CD8 class. Log10-transformed breadth and depth values were compared by one-way ANOVA with Sidak's multiple comparisons tests. Entries here come from immuneACCESS through TCRdb and include only in-frame sequences with V and J called. Some clones fail to appear in such tables; in the studies checked, an unresolved V gene covers under half of the shortfall, and the cause of the remainder is unknown. That table is the source of V, J and clone size, and D and trimming were worked out from the DNA. For this sample there are around 200,000 clones; approximately 94% appear just once. The ten largest clones take up roughly 1.7% of the sample.

The time point tag for this specimen amounts to: about 28 days (+/-7) after the second vaccine dose. Because spike-specific TCR depth and breadth did not differ between the two schedules, AZD1222 recipients who got a second dose at roughly 4 weeks were pooled with those who got a second dose at roughly 12 weeks. Vaccinee samples were obtained from the UK trials COV001 and COV002, which included a single-blind randomized controlled phase 2/3 trial of AZD1222 (ChAdOx1 nCoV-19) in healthy adults. For TCRbeta chain sequencing, PBMC samples from trial participants were taken at day 0 and at day 28 after the second dose.

The chain couples TRBV11-3 to TRBJ2-1, with TRBD1 as a weak D call on 6 bases. The material was peripheral blood, obtained 28 days after the second AZD1222 dose. This clonotype originated in an adult who received the AZD1222 COVID-19 vaccine. The CDR3 amino acid sequence is: CASSSRTERGNEQFF. The DNA sequence is given as TGTGCCAGCAGCTCAAGGACAGAGAGAGGCAATGAGCAGTTCTTC.